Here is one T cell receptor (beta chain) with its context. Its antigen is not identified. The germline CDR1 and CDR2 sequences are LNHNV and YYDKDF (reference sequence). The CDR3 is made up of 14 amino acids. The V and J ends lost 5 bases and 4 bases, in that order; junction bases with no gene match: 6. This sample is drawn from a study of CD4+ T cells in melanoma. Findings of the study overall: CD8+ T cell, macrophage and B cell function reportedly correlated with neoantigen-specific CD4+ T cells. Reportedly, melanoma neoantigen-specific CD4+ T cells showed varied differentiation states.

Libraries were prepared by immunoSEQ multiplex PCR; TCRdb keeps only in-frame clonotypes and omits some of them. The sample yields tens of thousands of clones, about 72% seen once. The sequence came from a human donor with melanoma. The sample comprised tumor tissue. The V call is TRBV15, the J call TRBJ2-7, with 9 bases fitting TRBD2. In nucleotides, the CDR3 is TGTGCCACCAGCTCCGGGACTAGCAGGTACGAGCAGTACTTC. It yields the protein CATSSGTSRYEQYF.